This is a list of T cell receptor beta chains from one sample in a study of cytomegalovirus exposure and HLA in healthy donors. Using immunoSEQ multiplex PCR, the repertoire was profiled, and TCRdb retains in-frame clones only, with some absent. Seen here are some 120,000 clones, 70% to 85% observed once, and the top ten hold around 3.3%. The specimen was PBMCs. The receptors here all came from a woman aged 45 to 65 in good health and CMV-seronegative. The CDR3 runs from the conserved cysteine through the conserved F or W.

v_call: TRBV7-3; j_call: TRBJ2-1; cdr3_aa: CASSSGRAVYNEQFF
v_call: TRBV7-8; j_call: TRBJ2-5; cdr3_aa: CASSLRRLVSETQYF
v_call: TRBV6-5; j_call: -; cdr3_aa: CASSRDRTYEQYF
v_call: TRBV7-9; j_call: TRBJ2-6; cdr3_aa: CASSIPSGTSGANVLTF
v_call: TRBV11-3; j_call: TRBJ2-2; cdr3_aa: CASSHTGELFF
v_call: TRBV6-5; j_call: TRBJ1-4; cdr3_aa: CASRKDRGRGEKLFF
v_call: TRBV10-2; j_call: TRBJ1-1; cdr3_aa: CASSDPGGMVTEAFF
v_call: TRBV28; j_call: TRBJ2-1; cdr3_aa: CASSLSGVEQFF
v_call: TRBV19; j_call: TRBJ2-5; cdr3_aa: CASSIQGVVETQYF
v_call: TRBV10-3; j_call: TRBJ2-1; cdr3_aa: CAISESLQGSYNEQFF
v_call: TRBV11-2; j_call: TRBJ2-5; cdr3_aa: CASSDRGPETQYF
v_call: TRBV7-2; j_call: TRBJ2-7; cdr3_aa: CASSLLVRFGDEQYF
v_call: TRBV28; j_call: TRBJ2-1; cdr3_aa: CASVPSGTEGTSLNEQFF
v_call: TRBV5-4; j_call: TRBJ1-1; cdr3_aa: CASSSRDRVAAFF
v_call: TRBV5-1; j_call: TRBJ2-7; cdr3_aa: CASSLSQDYEQYF
v_call: TRBV18; j_call: TRBJ1-1; cdr3_aa: CANSPNGAGAGTEAFF
v_call: TRBV28; j_call: TRBJ1-5; cdr3_aa: CASIPTGGNQPQHF
v_call: TRBV30; j_call: TRBJ2-1; cdr3_aa: CAWSVPRQGKFF
v_call: TRBV7-8; j_call: TRBJ2-7; cdr3_aa: CASSPAGGRYEQYF
v_call: TRBV7-9; j_call: TRBJ1-1; cdr3_aa: CASTVYIGTGGTEAFF
v_call: TRBV6-5; j_call: TRBJ2-7; cdr3_aa: CASSYSPSGSLTEQYF
v_call: TRBV5-4; j_call: TRBJ1-2; cdr3_aa: CASSLERELYGYTF
v_call: TRBV9; j_call: TRBJ1-1; cdr3_aa: CASSVEPGGLTEAFF
v_call: TRBV29-1; j_call: TRBJ1-4; cdr3_aa: CSAQETTNEKLFF
v_call: TRBV7-8; j_call: TRBJ2-2; cdr3_aa: CASSLAGHLRELFF
v_call: TRBV14; j_call: TRBJ2-7; cdr3_aa: CASSQVHGVSYEQYF
v_call: TRBV5-8; j_call: TRBJ1-1; cdr3_aa: CASSRGWTEAFF
v_call: TRBV5-6; j_call: TRBJ2-1; cdr3_aa: CASSWGLVPNEQFF
v_call: TRBV6-5; j_call: TRBJ1-2; cdr3_aa: CASSYSGQGGGYTF
v_call: TRBV27; j_call: TRBJ2-3; cdr3_aa: CASSLGTSVTQYF
v_call: TRBV18; j_call: TRBJ2-1; cdr3_aa: CASAREKDNEQFF
v_call: TRBV7-3; j_call: TRBJ2-1; cdr3_aa: CASSPTSTSLIYNEQFF
v_call: TRBV7-9; j_call: TRBJ2-7; cdr3_aa: CASSRGEFYEQYF
v_call: TRBV2; j_call: TRBJ2-1; cdr3_aa: CASSAELAGDHEQFF
v_call: TRBV7-2; j_call: TRBJ1-1; cdr3_aa: CASSPRRTEAFF
v_call: TRBV19; j_call: TRBJ2-7; cdr3_aa: CASGGTDAYEQYF
v_call: TRBV10-3; j_call: TRBJ1-2; cdr3_aa: CAISESILGARGYTF
v_call: TRBV2; j_call: TRBJ2-3; cdr3_aa: CASSGLAGPTDTQYF
v_call: TRBV5-1; j_call: TRBJ2-4; cdr3_aa: CASSLIAGEGIQYF
v_call: TRBV7-6; j_call: TRBJ2-7; cdr3_aa: CASSPLAGVSEQYF
v_call: TRBV19; j_call: TRBJ1-5; cdr3_aa: CASRYRQGPQPQHF
v_call: TRBV7-2; j_call: TRBJ2-1; cdr3_aa: CASSGRQGPKFF
v_call: TRBV11-2; j_call: TRBJ1-3; cdr3_aa: CASSQTVLGNTIYF
v_call: TRBV28; j_call: TRBJ2-3; cdr3_aa: CASSPKFTSTDTQYF
v_call: TRBV18; j_call: TRBJ1-1; cdr3_aa: CASSPGTGERGAFF
v_call: TRBV20-1; j_call: TRBJ2-7; cdr3_aa: CSAGGMDEQYF
v_call: TRBV27; j_call: TRBJ1-5; cdr3_aa: CASSTGTTSNQPQHF
v_call: TRBV5-6; j_call: TRBJ2-1; cdr3_aa: CASSLDVGGNEQFF
v_call: TRBV10-3; j_call: TRBJ1-5; cdr3_aa: CAISADSDQPQHF
v_call: TRBV10-3; j_call: TRBJ2-2; cdr3_aa: CAISESIGSGTGELFF
v_call: TRBV30; j_call: TRBJ1-1; cdr3_aa: CAWGQGNTEAFF
v_call: TRBV2; j_call: TRBJ2-2; cdr3_aa: CASSGGLAGGELFF
v_call: TRBV5-4; j_call: TRBJ2-5; cdr3_aa: CASSLRGRGETQYF
v_call: TRBV11-2; j_call: TRBJ2-7; cdr3_aa: CASSHRDYEQYF
v_call: TRBV28; j_call: TRBJ2-5; cdr3_aa: CASSWGDSLETQYF
v_call: TRBV28; j_call: TRBJ1-4; cdr3_aa: CASSSTRQGGVEKLFF
v_call: TRBV6-5; j_call: TRBJ1-2; cdr3_aa: CASSPTGGYGYTF